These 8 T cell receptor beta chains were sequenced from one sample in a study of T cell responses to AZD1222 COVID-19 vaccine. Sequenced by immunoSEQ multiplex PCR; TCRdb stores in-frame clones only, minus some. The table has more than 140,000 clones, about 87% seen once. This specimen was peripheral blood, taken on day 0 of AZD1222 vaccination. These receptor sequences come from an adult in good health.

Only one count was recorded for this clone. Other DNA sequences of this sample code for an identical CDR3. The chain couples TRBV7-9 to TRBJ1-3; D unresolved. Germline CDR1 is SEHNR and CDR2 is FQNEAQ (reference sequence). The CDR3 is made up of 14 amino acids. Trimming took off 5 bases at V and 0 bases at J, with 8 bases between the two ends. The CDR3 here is CASSRTDSGNTIYF. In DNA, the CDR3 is TGTGCCAGCAGCAGGACGGACTCTGGAAACACCATATATTTT.

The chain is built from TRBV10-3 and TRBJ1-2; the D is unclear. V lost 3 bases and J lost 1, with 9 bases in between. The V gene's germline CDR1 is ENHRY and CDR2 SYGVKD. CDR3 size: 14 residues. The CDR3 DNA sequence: TGTGCCATCAGTGATGGTGCGCTTAACTATGGCTACACCTTC. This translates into CAISDGALNYGYTF.

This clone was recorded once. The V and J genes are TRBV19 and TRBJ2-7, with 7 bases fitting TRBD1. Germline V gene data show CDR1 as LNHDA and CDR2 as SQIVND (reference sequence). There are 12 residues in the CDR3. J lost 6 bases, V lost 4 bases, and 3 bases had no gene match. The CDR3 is CASSRTGIEQYF. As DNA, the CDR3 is TGTGCCAGTAGTAGGACAGGCATCGAGCAGTACTTC.

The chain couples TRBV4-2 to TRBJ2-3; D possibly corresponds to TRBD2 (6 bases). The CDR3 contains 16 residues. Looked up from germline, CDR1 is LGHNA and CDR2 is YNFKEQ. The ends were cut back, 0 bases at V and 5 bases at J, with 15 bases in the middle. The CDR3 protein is CASSQDTSRRRDTQYF. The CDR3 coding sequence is TGTGCCAGCAGCCAAGACACTAGCAGGAGAAGAGATACGCAGTATTTT.

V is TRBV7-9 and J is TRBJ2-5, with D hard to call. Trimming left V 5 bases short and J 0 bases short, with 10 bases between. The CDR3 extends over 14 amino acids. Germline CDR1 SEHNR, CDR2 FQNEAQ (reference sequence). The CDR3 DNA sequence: TGTGCCAGCAGCCTTAGAGAATACCAAGAGACCCAGTACTTC. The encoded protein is CASSLREYQETQYF.

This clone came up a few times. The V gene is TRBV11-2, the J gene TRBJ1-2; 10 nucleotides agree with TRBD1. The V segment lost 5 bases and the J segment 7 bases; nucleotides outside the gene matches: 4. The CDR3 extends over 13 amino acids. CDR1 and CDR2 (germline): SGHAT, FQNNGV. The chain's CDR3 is CASSLGQGIGYTF. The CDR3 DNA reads TGTGCCAGCAGCCTGGGACAGGGGATTGGCTACACCTTC. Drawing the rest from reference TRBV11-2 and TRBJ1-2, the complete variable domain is EAGVAQSPRYKIIEKRQSVAFWCNPISGHATLYWYQQILGQGPKLLIQFQNNGVVDDSQLPKDRFSAERLKGVDSTLKIQPAKLEDSAVYLCASSLGQGIGYTFGSGTRLTVV.

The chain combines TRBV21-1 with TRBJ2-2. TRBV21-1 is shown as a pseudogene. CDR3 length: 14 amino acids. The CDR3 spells CASSKRKNTGELFF. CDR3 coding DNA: TGTGCCAGCAGCAAAAGGAAGAACACCGGGGAGCTGTTTTTT.

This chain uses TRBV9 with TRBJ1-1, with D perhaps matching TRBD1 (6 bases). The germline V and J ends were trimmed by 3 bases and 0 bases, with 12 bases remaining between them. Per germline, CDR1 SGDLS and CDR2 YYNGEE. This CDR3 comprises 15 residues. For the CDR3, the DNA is TGTGCCAGCAGCGGGGGTTCAGGGGTGAACACTGAAGCTTTCTTT. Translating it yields CASSGGSGVNTEAFF. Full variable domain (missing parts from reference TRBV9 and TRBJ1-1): DSGVTQTPKHLITATGQRVTLRCSPRSGDLSVYWYQQSLDQGLQFLIQYYNGEERAKGNILERFSAQQFPDLHSELNLSSLELGDSALYFCASSGGSGVNTEAFFGQGTRLTVV.